The 22 T cell receptor beta chains presented below share a single source sample, sequenced in a study of T-cell reconstitution after alpha-beta-depleted transplantation in children. Researchers prepared the TCRbeta library using unique molecular identifiers, the study reports. One entry per CDR3 protein, called by TCRdb with MiXCR from the PCR reads. The sample holds hundreds of thousands of distinct CDR3 sequences, about 15% seen once. Material: PBMCs from the stem cell graft donor, obtained from the stem cell graft. These receptors were obtained from a human donor who donated a stem cell graft to a child with acute myeloid leukemia.

This clonotype has a handful of counts. The chain couples TRBV12-3 or TRBV12-4 to TRBJ1-3; maybe TRBD1 (5 bases). Trimming cost V 5 bases and J 0 bases, with 14 bases left between them. This CDR3 is 16 amino acids long. The DNA for the CDR3 is TGTGCCAGCAGTCCATTTGGACAAGACTCTGGAAACACCATATATTTT. Its translation is CASSPFGQDSGNTIYF.

This clonotype was counted ten times or more. The CDR3 DNA follows: TGCAGTGCTAGAGATAGGCGACAGGGCAACACCGGGGAGCTGTTTTTT. This codes for CSARDRRQGNTGELFF. The J gene is TRBJ2-2, the V gene TRBV20-1; 7 bases match TRBD1. The V gene end was trimmed by 0 bases and the J gene end by 2 bases; junction bases not matched to a gene: 6. Germline CDR1 reads DFQATT; CDR2 reads SNEGSKA (reference sequence). The CDR3 contains 16 residues.

The V gene is TRBV2, the J gene TRBJ1-1; D ambiguous. This CDR3 is 13 amino acids long. V lost 7 bases and J lost 4, with 13 bases in between. Looked up from germline, CDR1 is SNHLY and CDR2 is FYNNEI. The DNA for the CDR3 is TGTGCCAGCAAGCTTTCTGAGAGCACTGAAGCTTTCTTT. The encoded protein is CASKLSESTEAFF.

Points on this clonotype: A much larger clone differs by one base, so this may be a read error. The chain is built from TRBV4-3 and TRBJ2-3, with D uncertain. Per the germline V gene, CDR1 is LGHNA and CDR2 is YSLEER. The CDR3 is 14 amino acids. Trimming stripped 0 bases from V and 7 bases from J, with 11 bases between. The CDR3 loop reads CASSQDVGLNTQYF. DNA of the CDR3: TGCGCCAGCAGCCAAGACGTTGGCTTAAATACGCAGTATTTT.

The table lists this clonotype with a few counts. This chain connects TRBV7-3 to TRBJ2-2, with TRBD2 matching over 7 bases. This CDR3 contains 16 residues. Per the germline V gene, CDR1 is SGHTA and CDR2 is FQGTGA. The trim removed 2 bases at V and 0 bases at J, leaving 3 bases unmatched. For the CDR3, the DNA is TGTGCCAGCAGCTTACTCGCGGGGGCGAACACCGGGGAGCTGTTTTTT. It translates to CASSLLAGANTGELFF. Full variable domain (missing parts from reference TRBV7-3 and TRBJ2-2): GAGVSQTPSNKVTEKGKYVELRCDPISGHTALYWYRQSLGQGPEFLIYFQGTGAADDSGLPNDRFFAVRPEGSVSTLKIQRTERGDSAVYLCASSLLAGANTGELFFGEGSRLTVL.

Regarding this clonotype: A much larger clone lies a single base off, so this may be a read error. V usage is TRBV20-1 and J usage is TRBJ2-1; D is tentatively TRBD1 or TRBD2 (5 bases each). The V gene's germline CDR1 is DFQATT and CDR2 SNEGSKA (reference sequence). The CDR3 covers 14 residues. The V end lost 6 bases, the J end lost 7 bases, and 19 bases lay between the germline ends. The CDR3 loop is CSAGSGPGWNEQFF. For the CDR3, the DNA is TGCAGTGCGGGGTCAGGGCCGGGGTGGAATGAGCAGTTCTTC.

This clonotype has more than one count but fewer than ten. The chain combines TRBV7-9 with TRBJ2-5; D is ambiguous. The CDR3 length is 14 residues. Deletions cut 6 bases from V and 1 base from J, with 12 bases between. Germline CDR1 and CDR2: SEHNR and FQNEAQ (reference sequence). The CDR3 DNA sequence: TGTGCCAGCAGGACCCTCGGGCCCCAAGAGACCCAGTACTTC. Translating gives CASRTLGPQETQYF.

This clonotype was seen repeatedly, ten times or more. The chain recombines TRBV4-3 with TRBJ1-1; D is unresolved. Trimming removed 8 bases at V and 2 bases at J, with 18 bases between. The CDR3 length is 15 residues. Germline CDR1 is LGHNA and CDR2 is YSLEER. The DNA of the CDR3 is TGCGCCAGCTACCCCTCCCTTGGGTTAAACACTGAAGCTTTCTTT. Its protein product is CASYPSLGLNTEAFF.

Note on this clonotype: A much bigger clone sits one base away, suggesting this may be a read error. The chain is built from TRBV29-1 and TRBJ2-5; a weak D match, TRBD1 (7 bases). CDR1 is SQVTM, CDR2 ANQGSEA, per germline. This CDR3 contains 14 residues. Trimming took 7 bases from V and 5 from J, leaving 20 bases between them. CDR3 sequence (DNA): TGCAGCGAGACGACAGGGACTGGGGGCGAGACCCAGTACTTC. It translates to CSETTGTGGETQYF.

The DNA of the CDR3 is TGCAGTGCTGGATCCGGGACTAGCGGGGGCCAAAACATTCAGTACTTC. This encodes CSAGSGTSGGQNIQYF. The genes are TRBV20-1 and TRBJ2-4, with 14 nucleotides matching TRBD2. CDR3 length equals 16 residues. CDR1 is DFQATT, CDR2 SNEGSKA, per germline (reference sequence). Trimming at V came to 5 bases and at J to 5 bases, leaving 8 bases not matched to a gene.

The rearrangement uses TRBV5-1 and TRBJ2-5, with D perhaps being TRBD1 or TRBD2 (5 bases each). V dropped 2 bases and J dropped 1 base, with 15 bases sitting between them. CDR1 is SGHRS and CDR2 is YFSETQ in the germline V gene. The CDR3 has 16 residues. The CDR3 protein is CASSFRDARTQETQYF. CDR3 bases: TGCGCCAGCAGCTTCCGGGACGCCCGAACCCAAGAGACCCAGTACTTC.

As regards this clonotype: Just one base apart from a much larger clone, this may be a read error. The chain joins TRBV29-1 to TRBJ1-2; the D is unclear. This CDR3 is built from 12 residues. The V gene's germline CDR1 is SQVTM and CDR2 ANQGSEA. The CDR3, as DNA: TGCAGCGTCAAAGAGGCTAACTTTGGCTACACCTTC. Its protein product is CSVKEANFGYTF.

There are a few counts of this clonotype. The V call is TRBV6-1, the J call TRBJ2-2; D tentatively fits TRBD1 or TRBD2 (6 bases each). Trimming shortened V by 6 bases and J by 3 bases, and 8 bases separated the two germline ends. Germline CDR1 and CDR2: MNHNS and SASEGT. There are 13 residues in the CDR3. The CDR3 nucleotides read TGTGCCAGCAGGAGGGGGGACACCGGGGAGCTGTTTTTT. Translating gives CASRRGDTGELFF.

This clonotype was picked up a small number of times. The rearrangement joins TRBV27 to TRBJ1-2, with D possibly TRBD1 on 5 matching bases. The CDR3 loop spans 14 amino acids. Germline V gene data show CDR1 as MNHEY and CDR2 as SMNVEV (reference sequence). V lost 1 base and J 2 bases, leaving 8 bases between the germline ends. CDR3 nucleotides: TGTGCCAGCAGTTTATTCGGGGCCAACTATGGCTACACCTTC. It codes for CASSLFGANYGYTF.

The chain employs TRBV7-2 and TRBJ2-3; 13 nucleotides agree with TRBD2. CDR3 length: 19 amino acids. Germline loops: CDR1 SGHTA, CDR2 FQGNSA. The V segment lost 0 bases and the J segment 2 bases; nucleotides outside the gene matches: 8. DNA for the CDR3: TGTGCCAGCAGCTTAGCCCCTTTGACTAGCGGGGGGCTCACAGATACGCAGTATTTT. Its protein is CASSLAPLTSGGLTDTQYF.

V is TRBV3-1 and J is TRBJ2-1, with 11 bases that match TRBD1. CDR1 is LGHDT and CDR2 is YNNKEL in the germline V gene (reference sequence). The CDR3 spans 16 residues. The junction had 5 bases not matched to a gene; V was cut back by 1 base and J by 6 bases. The CDR3 DNA is TGTGCCAGCAGCCAAGCCTGGACAGGGGGCTCCAATGAGCAGTTCTTC. Translated: CASSQAWTGGSNEQFF.

This clonotype was detected ten times or more. The chain employs TRBV24-1 and TRBJ2-1; D may be TRBD1 (6 bases). The CDR3 loop spans 13 amino acids. Looked up from germline, CDR1 is KGHDR and CDR2 is SFDVKD. Deletions cut 0 bases from V and 9 bases from J, with 8 bases between. CDR3 in DNA: TGTGCCACCAGTGATTTGCGCAGGGGTGAGCAGTTCTTC. This codes for CATSDLRRGEQFF.

The rearrangement joins TRBV11-2 to TRBJ2-5; D assignment may be TRBD1 or TRBD2 (5 bases each). The CDR3 is 19 amino acids. Trimming stripped 0 bases from V and 4 bases from J, with 24 bases between. CDR1 SGHAT and CDR2 FQNNGV come from the germline V gene. DNA for the CDR3: TGTGCCAGCAGCTTAGATCGCCCAGGGTCGGGACCAACATCAGAGACCCAGTACTTC. It specifies CASSLDRPGSGPTSETQYF.

Many counts were recorded for this clonotype. This sequence joins TRBV29-1 and TRBJ2-7; possible D gene TRBD1, 7 bases. CDR3 length: 12 amino acids. The germline V and J ends were trimmed by 6 bases and 5 bases, with 14 bases remaining between them. Germline V gene sequence: CDR1 SQVTM, CDR2 ANQGSEA. The CDR3 region is CSVRGRGDEQYF. CDR3 in DNA: TGCAGCGTAAGGGGCAGGGGGGACGAGCAGTACTTC.

CDR3 in DNA: TGCAGTGCTAGTGGTGGGGGCTCGTGGACAGATACGCAGTATTTT. Its translation is CSASGGGSWTDTQYF. The chain is built from TRBV20-1 and TRBJ2-3, with a weak D call TRBD1 (6 bases). Trimming stripped 3 bases from V and 3 bases from J, with 16 bases between. This CDR3 has 15 residues. CDR1 and CDR2 from the germline V gene are DFQATT and SNEGSKA (reference sequence).

The chain joins TRBV10-3 to TRBJ2-3; tentative D call: TRBD1 (5 bases). V lost 8 bases, J lost 3 bases, and 9 bases lay in between. Germline loops: CDR1 ENHRY, CDR2 SYGVKD. This CDR3 has 12 residues. As DNA, the CDR3 is TGTGCCATCGGAGCAGGGACAGATACGCAGTATTTT. Protein product: CAIGAGTDTQYF.

This clonotype was seen ten or more times. CDR3 sequence: CSASPPGGGYTF. CDR3 coding DNA: TGCAGTGCTAGCCCCCCAGGCGGTGGCTACACCTTC. The chain joins TRBV20-1 to TRBJ1-2, with no clear D. Trimming took off 3 bases at V and 7 bases at J, with 12 bases between the two ends. CDR3 length: 12 residues. Germline-derived CDR1 and CDR2 are DFQATT and SNEGSKA (reference sequence).